Below, one T cell receptor beta chain is given with its context. No antigen is known for it. The CDR3 has 16 amino acids. Per germline, CDR1 SQVTM and CDR2 ANQGSEA. The V end was cut by 7 bases, the J end by 4 bases, with 23 bases between. PCR primers comprised 60 Vbeta and 13 Jbeta primers. Assay: immunoSEQ multiplex PCR; the TCRdb copy retains only in-frame clones and omits some. This sample has fewer than 85,000 clones, with over 60% found just once. This entry belongs to a study of cytomegalovirus exposure and HLA in healthy donors. Whole-study findings and limits: In vitro experiments confirmed that three CMV-associated chains were specific for CMV antigens. Relative to the approximately 660-donor mean, N-insertions were reportedly fewer in an Asian-associated ancestry cluster in a later analysis. In a later analysis, 16,951 TCR beta sequences were associated with HLA alleles at 0.05 false discovery rate. TCR beta V- and J-gene trimming was later associated with a missense DCLRE1C variant.

The TCR comes from a woman between 40 and 55 years old in good health and CMV-seropositive. Sample: PBMCs. J is TRBJ1-5 and V is TRBV29-1; TRBD1 is a possible D gene (5 bases). In DNA, the CDR3 is TGCAGCGCTATAGTCGGCGGGACGGATTTTAATCAGCCCCAGCATTTT. This gives the protein CSAIVGGTDFNQPQHF.